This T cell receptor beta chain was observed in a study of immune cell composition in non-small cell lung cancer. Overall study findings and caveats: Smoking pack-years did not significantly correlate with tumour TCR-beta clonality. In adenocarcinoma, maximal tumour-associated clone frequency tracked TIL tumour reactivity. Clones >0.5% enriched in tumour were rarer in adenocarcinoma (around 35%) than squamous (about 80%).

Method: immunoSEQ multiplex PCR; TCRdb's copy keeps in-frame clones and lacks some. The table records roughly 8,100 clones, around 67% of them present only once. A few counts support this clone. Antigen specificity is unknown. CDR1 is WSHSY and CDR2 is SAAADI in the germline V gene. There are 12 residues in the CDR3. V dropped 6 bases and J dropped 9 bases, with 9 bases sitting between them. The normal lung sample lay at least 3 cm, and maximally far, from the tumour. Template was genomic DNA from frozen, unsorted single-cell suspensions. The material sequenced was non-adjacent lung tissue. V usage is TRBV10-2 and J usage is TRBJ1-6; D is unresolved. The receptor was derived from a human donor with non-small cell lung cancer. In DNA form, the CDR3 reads TGCGCCAGCAGCCTAGGAGGTTCACCCCTCCACTTT. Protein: CASSLGGSPLHF.